The 3 T cell receptor beta chains presented below share a single source sample, sequenced in a study of T-cell memory formation after mild COVID-19. In TCRdb, the 5' RACE reads were re-called with MiXCR into one record per CDR3 protein. The sample contains about 350,000 distinct CDR3 sequences, 20% to 25% of which appear only once. Sequencing input: PBMCs or a T cell subset sorted from them (not recorded which). The receptor set was obtained from a man younger than 30 who had mild COVID-19 (a few samples of this study predate the infection). Cell type and time point are not known.

V and J are TRBV5-1 and TRBJ2-3; 8 nucleotides agree with TRBD1. The CDR3 has 16 amino acids. The germline gives CDR1 SGHRS, CDR2 YFSETQ. V shed 3 bases, J shed 6 bases, and the junction held 12 bases outside the gene matches. CDR3 bases: TGCGCCAGCAGCTGGAACGGACAGGGACAAGCGGATACGCAGTATTTT. Protein product: CASSWNGQGQADTQYF.

This sequence joins TRBV3-1 and TRBJ1-3; D is unclear. The CDR3 sequence is 15 residues long. V was cut by 4 bases and J by 1 base, with 11 bases left in between. Germline V gene sequence: CDR1 LGHDT, CDR2 YNNKEL (reference sequence). The CDR3 sequence: CASSPLGGSGNTIYF. The CDR3 bases are TGTGCCAGCAGCCCCCTCGGTGGGTCTGGAAACACCATATATTTT.

The rearrangement uses TRBV5-4 and TRBJ1-1; 7 bases align to TRBD1. The CDR3 is 14 amino acids. With V trimmed by 2 bases and J by 4 bases, 5 bases remained unmatched. Germline-derived CDR1 and CDR2 are SGHNT and YYREEE (reference sequence). The CDR3 spells CASSFQSGGTEAFF. CDR3 coding DNA: TGTGCCAGCAGCTTTCAGTCAGGGGGCACTGAAGCTTTCTTT.